Below are 20 T cell receptor beta chains sequenced from a single sample in a study of cytomegalovirus exposure and HLA in healthy donors (dated by TCRdb to 2016 to 2017). The library was obtained by the immunoSEQ multiplex PCR assay. The multiplex PCR relied on a mix of 60 forward primers for TCR Vbeta segments and 13 reverse primers for TCR Jbeta segments. The table comes from immuneACCESS by way of TCRdb, which keeps in-frame sequences with V and J called. Part of the clones is missing from these tables; in studies checked, under half for an unresolved V gene and the rest for unknown reasons. Recorded for this sample are 120,000 or so clones; roughly three quarters of them occurred a single time. The biggest ten clones account for more than 1.5% of the sample. The sequenced sample consisted of PBMCs. The source is a young man in good health and CMV-seronegative.

The chain links TRBV7-2 to TRBJ2-3; tentative D call: TRBD1 (6 bases). The CDR3 has 19 amino acids. V was shortened by 2 bases and J by 0 bases, with 21 bases between the two germline ends. Per germline, CDR1 SGHTA and CDR2 FQGNSA. CDR3 nucleotides: TGTGCCAGCAGCTTATCCTCTGGGGGCTCAATCCCTAGCACAGATACGCAGTATTTT. Protein product: CASSLSSGGSIPSTDTQYF.

V gene TRBV5-5 combines with J gene TRBJ2-7; D is ambiguous. Trimming removed 6 bases at V and 8 bases at J, with 21 bases between. The CDR3 runs to 14 residues. Looked up from germline, CDR1 is SGHKS and CDR2 is YYEKEE (reference sequence). The CDR3 sequence is CASNPAPYQPQQYV. CDR3 in DNA: TGTGCCAGCAACCCAGCGCCTTATCAACCCCAGCAGTACGTC.

The rearrangement links TRBV7-2 to TRBJ2-1; 10 bases agree with TRBD2. CDR3 length equals 15 residues. Looked up from germline, CDR1 is SGHTA and CDR2 is FQGNSA. V was pared by 2 bases and J by 4 bases, with 2 bases of the junction left unmatched. The CDR3 loop reads CASSLSSGGYNEQFF. The CDR3 nucleotides are TGTGCCAGCAGCTTATCTAGCGGGGGATACAATGAGCAGTTCTTC.

The V call is TRBV7-2, the J call TRBJ1-6, with D maybe TRBD1 (5 bases). With 5 bases removed from V and 6 bases from J, the gap between germline ends came to 14 bases. CDR1 is SGHTA and CDR2 is FQGNSA in the germline V gene. There are 15 residues in the CDR3. CDR3 region: CASSPDQGTNSPLHF. CDR3 in DNA: TGTGCCAGCAGCCCCGATCAGGGAACTAATTCACCCCTCCACTTT.

The rearrangement uses TRBV5-1 and TRBJ2-7; tentative D call: TRBD1 (5 bases). This CDR3 region has 14 residues. With 0 bases removed from V and 1 base from J, the gap between germline ends came to 8 bases. CDR1 and CDR2 (germline): SGHRS, YFSETQ. The CDR3 loop reads CASSLEGMSYEQYV. CDR3 DNA sequence: TGCGCCAGCAGCTTGGAGGGGATGTCCTACGAGCAGTACGTC.

This chain connects TRBV28 to TRBJ2-2, with a possible D match to TRBD2 (5 bases). V was cut by 1 base and J by 4 bases, with 13 bases left in between. CDR1 and CDR2 from the germline V gene are MDHEN and SYDVKM. This CDR3 is built from 16 residues. The CDR3 DNA is TGTGCCAGCAGTTTATTGTCTAGCCCTAGCACCGGGGAGCTGTTTTTT. It encodes CASSLLSSPSTGELFF.

The rearrangement links TRBV7-3 to TRBJ1-1, with no clear D. Trimming cost V 0 bases and J 1 base, with 9 bases left between them. CDR1 and CDR2 (germline): SGHTA, FQGTGA. This CDR3 has 15 amino acids. CDR3 in DNA: TGTGCCAGCAGCTTAACGGAACAGAAGAACACTGAAGCTTTCTTT. It encodes CASSLTEQKNTEAFF.

The chain carries TRBV9 and TRBJ2-3; TRBD2 matches at 12 bases. Trimming at V came to 4 bases and at J to 6 bases, leaving 12 bases not matched to a gene. CDR3 length: 17 amino acids. In germline, CDR1 is SGDLS, CDR2 YYNGEE. This CDR3 reads CASSPQRLAGGGDTQYF. The DNA of the CDR3 is TGTGCCAGCAGCCCCCAAAGGCTAGCGGGAGGGGGGGATACGCAGTATTTT.

The rearrangement uses TRBV9 and TRBJ2-1; 12 positions match TRBD2. Per germline, CDR1 SGDLS and CDR2 YYNGEE. The junction had 9 bases not matched to a gene; V was cut back by 1 base and J by 7 bases. The CDR3 loop spans 17 amino acids. Written as DNA, the CDR3 is TGTGCCAGCAGCGTACGGGCTAGCGGGAGGGCCGTAAATGAGCAGTTCTTC. This translates into CASSVRASGRAVNEQFF.

This clone was detected only once. This rearrangement joins TRBV28 to TRBJ1-2; 9 bases line up with TRBD1. Trimming cost V 2 bases and J 7 bases; bases outside gene matches: 8. This CDR3 is 15 amino acids long. Germline V gene data show CDR1 as MDHEN and CDR2 as SYDVKM. CDR3 loop: CASSLTGTGLGGYTF. CDR3 in DNA: TGTGCCAGCAGTTTAACCGGGACAGGGTTAGGTGGCTACACCTTC.

The rearrangement joins TRBV10-3 to TRBJ1-2; a possible D gene is TRBD1 (5 bases). Germline values: CDR1 ENHRY, CDR2 SYGVKD. The germline V and J ends were trimmed by 0 bases and 2 bases, with 7 bases remaining between them. This CDR3 spans 14 amino acids. Here the CDR3 DNA reads TGTGCCATCAGTGAGTCTTACAGGAACTATGGCTACACCTTC. Protein product: CAISESYRNYGYTF.

The chain links TRBV7-2 to TRBJ2-3, with 9 bases identical to TRBD2. The germline V gene has CDR1 SGHTA and CDR2 FQGNSA. The CDR3 has 16 residues. J was trimmed by 6 bases and V by 5 bases; bases with no gene match: 12. The CDR3 loop is CASSPLAGVISDTQYF. The CDR3 coding sequence is TGTGCCAGCAGCCCCTTAGCGGGAGTGATTTCCGATACGCAGTATTTT.

V gene TRBV2 combines with J gene TRBJ2-7; 10 bases are a match to TRBD1. Germline CDR1 is SNHLY and CDR2 is FYNNEI. The CDR3 sequence is 14 residues long. J lost 2 bases, V lost 7 bases, and 5 bases had no gene match. The CDR3 reads CASNRDRGPYEQYF. As DNA, the CDR3 is TGTGCCAGCAACCGGGACAGGGGACCCTACGAGCAGTACTTC.

This clone was found once. The CDR3 region is CAWTSGRSGNTIYF. CDR3 DNA: TGTGCCTGGACGAGCGGGCGCTCTGGAAACACCATATATTTT. The chain joins TRBV30 to TRBJ1-3; D is uncertain. Trimming took 4 bases from V and 0 from J, leaving 10 bases between them. The CDR3 runs to 14 residues. Germline V gene sequence: CDR1 GTSNPN, CDR2 SVGIG (reference sequence). The full variable domain, completed using reference TRBV30 and TRBJ1-3, is SQTIHQWPATLVQPVGSPLSLECTVEGTSNPNLYWYRQAAGRGLQLLFYSVGIGQISSEVPQNLSASRPQDRQFILSSKKLLLSDSGFYLCAWTSGRSGNTIYFGEGSWLTVV.

The chain couples TRBV6-5 to TRBJ1-2; TRBD1 agrees at 9 bases. The ends lost 6 bases at V and 2 bases at J; junction bases unmatched: 7. This CDR3 has 15 residues. Germline V gene sequence: CDR1 MNHEY, CDR2 SVGAGI. CDR3 bases: TGTGCCAGCAGACCTCCGGGACAGGGAAACTATGGCTACACCTTC. Translating it yields CASRPPGQGNYGYTF.

This clone was observed a handful of times. J is TRBJ2-7 and V is TRBV7-6; TRBD1 agrees at 10 bases. The CDR3 totals 15 residues. The V and J ends lost 2 bases and 2 bases, in that order; junction bases with no gene match: 3. Germline-derived CDR1 and CDR2 are SGHVS and FNYEAQ. The CDR3 DNA reads TGTGCCAGCAGCTTAATAGGGACAGGGGCCTACGAGCAGTACTTC. Protein product: CASSLIGTGAYEQYF. Based on the CDR3 plus reference TRBV7-6 and TRBJ2-7, the full variable domain is GAGVSQSPRYKVTKRGQDVALRCDPISGHVSLYWYRQALGQGPEFLTYFNYEAQQDKSGLPNDRFSAERPEGSISTLTIQRTEQRDSAMYRCASSLIGTGAYEQYFGPGTRLTVT.

V gene TRBV28 combines with J gene TRBJ1-3; 8 bases are a match to TRBD1. V shed 7 bases, J shed 3 bases, and the junction held 2 bases outside the gene matches. The CDR3 runs to 13 residues. Germline lookup yields CDR1 MDHEN and CDR2 SYDVKM. The CDR3 loop is CASIQGGGNTIYF. In nucleotides, the CDR3 is TGTGCCAGCATACAGGGGGGTGGAAACACCATATATTTT.

This chain connects TRBV10-3 to TRBJ2-7; D unresolved. Germline V gene sequence: CDR1 ENHRY, CDR2 SYGVKD. V lost 8 bases, J lost 0 bases, and 14 bases lay in between. The CDR3 has 14 amino acids. The CDR3 reads CAIGGPERSYEQYF. Written as DNA, the CDR3 is TGTGCCATCGGCGGCCCAGAGCGCTCCTACGAGCAGTACTTC.

This chain connects TRBV7-9 to TRBJ1-1, with D perhaps TRBD1 (6 bases). Germline loops: CDR1 SEHNR, CDR2 FQNEAQ (reference sequence). CDR3 length: 18 amino acids. V lost 2 bases and J 3 bases, leaving 22 bases between the germline ends. This CDR3 reads CASSLFIGGGGWYTEAFF. Here the CDR3 DNA reads TGTGCCAGCAGCTTATTTATCGGGGGCGGGGGCTGGTACACTGAAGCTTTCTTT. The full variable domain, in which reference TRBV7-9 and TRBJ1-1 provide the parts outside the CDR3, is DTGVSQNPRHKITKRGQNVTFRCDPISEHNRLYWYRQTLGQGPEFLTYFQNEAQLEKSRLLSDRFSAERPKGSFSTLEIQRTEQGDSAMYLCASSLFIGGGGWYTEAFFGQGTRLTVV.

V usage is TRBV5-5 and J usage is TRBJ1-5; D is ambiguous. The CDR3 is made up of 15 amino acids. Germline V gene sequence: CDR1 SGHKS, CDR2 YYEKEE (reference sequence). V was trimmed by 2 bases and J by 0 bases, leaving 9 bases between them. The CDR3 loop is CASSFWENSNQPQHF. The DNA for the CDR3 is TGTGCCAGCAGCTTTTGGGAGAATAGCAATCAGCCCCAGCATTTT.